The clone carrying this TCR beta chain was observed a few times. Its antigen is still unknown. The data stem from a study of T cells after yellow fever vaccination. TCRdb re-called the 5' RACE reads through MiXCR, storing one row per CDR3 protein. The data hold 500,000 to 650,000 distinct CDR3 sequences, with approximately 13% observed a single time. Study results and caveats: The booster response re-showed most primary clones: approximately 97% CD4, roughly 91% CD8.

From germline, CDR1 is DFQATT and CDR2 SNEGSKA (reference sequence). The V end was cut by 4 bases, the J end by 10 bases, with 16 bases between. The CDR3 has 12 amino acids. J is TRBJ1-1 and V is TRBV20-1; possible D gene TRBD1, 6 bases. This TCR was recovered from a man younger than 40 who received the YFV17D yellow fever vaccine. The sequencing here drew on PBMCs, taken on the day of the yellow fever booster vaccination. CDR3 residues: CSATWGALGAFF. CDR3 coding DNA: TGCAGTGCTACCTGGGGGGCCCTTGGAGCTTTCTTT.